Listed below are T cell receptor beta chains from one sample, sequenced in a study of shared clonotypes between healthy human individuals. Only in-frame clones appear in the TCRdb table, and some are missing; sequencing was by immunoSEQ multiplex PCR. This table has millions of clones, approximately 95% appearing once. Material for sequencing was naive CD4+ T cells from PBMCs. These receptors originate from a man aged 18-30 years in good health. Some clones in this sample may be carry-over from other donors' samples. The CDR3 runs from the conserved cysteine through the conserved F or W. The D gene is left open where the match is weak. The size entry is marked missing in some rows and otherwise reads once, few, many or a size class.

d_call j_call v_call clone_size cdr3_aa cdr3_nt
TRBD2 TRBJ2-1 TRBV4-2 . CASSQGGTSGDNEQFF TGTGCCAGCAGCCAAGGGGGGACTAGCGGGGATAATGAGCAGTTCTTC
. TRBJ2-7 TRBV19 once CASSAGQQIYEQYF TGTGCCAGTAGTGCGGGACAGCAAATCTACGAGCAGTACTTC
. TRBJ1-1 TRBV2 . CASSEFLVNTEAFF TGTGCCAGCAGTGAATTTTTAGTAAACACTGAAGCTTTCTTT
. TRBJ2-6 TRBV25-1 . CASSNPSGANVLTF TGTGCCAGCAGTAACCCCTCTGGGGCCAACGTCCTGACTTTC
. TRBJ2-7 TRBV15 . CATSRGQSRTYEQYF TGTGCCACCAGCAGAGGGCAAAGCCGTACCTACGAGCAGTACTTC
TRBD1 TRBJ2-7 TRBV5-1 . CASSGGTGLDEQYF TGCGCCAGCAGCGGAGGGACAGGGCTCGACGAGCAGTACTTC
TRBD2 TRBJ2-5 TRBV19 . CASSDPGLAGFQTQYF TGTGCCAGTAGCGATCCTGGACTAGCGGGATTCCAGACCCAGTACTTC
TRBD2 TRBJ2-1 TRBV6-5 . CASGEGSSYNEQFF TGTGCCAGCGGGGAGGGGTCTTCCTACAATGAGCAGTTCTTC
. TRBJ2-1 TRBV27 . CASSLSDYNEQFF TGTGCCAGCAGTTTATCAGATTACAATGAGCAGTTCTTC
. TRBJ2-5 TRBV27 . CASSLVPQETQYF TGTGCCAGCAGTTTGGTCCCCCAAGAGACCCAGTACTTC
TRBD1 TRBJ1-1 TRBV28 . CASSPPGTGYTEAFF TGTGCCAGCAGTCCGCCCGGGACAGGGTACACTGAAGCTTTCTTT
. TRBJ1-4 TRBV27 . CASSKRTPTTNEKLFF TGTGCCAGCAGTAAACGGACCCCGACGACTAATGAAAAACTGTTTTTT
TRBD1 TRBJ2-6 TRBV27 . CASSSQGAGANVLTF TGTGCCAGCAGTTCCCAGGGGGCTGGGGCCAACGTCCTGACTTTC
TRBD2 TRBJ2-1 TRBV7-9 . CASSPGAGDSNEQFF TGTGCCAGCAGCCCCGGAGCGGGAGATAGCAATGAGCAGTTCTTC
. TRBJ2-3 TRBV9 . CASSVGAGDPDTQYF TGTGCCAGCAGCGTAGGGGCAGGGGATCCAGATACGCAGTATTTT
. TRBJ2-2 TRBV9 . CASSALNTGELFF TGTGCCAGCAGCGCCTTAAACACCGGGGAGCTGTTTTTT
TRBD1 TRBJ2-1 TRBV28 . CASSPGGNYYNEQFF TGTGCCAGCAGCCCAGGGGGAAACTACTACAATGAGCAGTTCTTC
TRBD1 TRBJ2-5 TRBV15 . CATSRQPGQPQETQYF TGTGCCACCAGCAGACAACCGGGACAGCCACAAGAGACCCAGTACTTC
TRBD1 TRBJ1-2 TRBV7-2 . CASSRDRGPLGYTF TGTGCCAGCAGCCGGGACAGGGGGCCCCTCGGCTACACCTTC
. TRBJ2-7 TRBV7-8 . CASAAYSPYEQYF TGTGCCAGTGCGGCTTATTCGCCCTACGAGCAGTACTTC
. TRBJ1-5 TRBV23-1 . CASSHLRGQPQHF TGCGCCAGCAGTCACTTACGGGGTCAGCCCCAGCATTTT
TRBD1 TRBJ2-7 TRBV6-5 once CASSYSGQDYEQYF TGTGCCAGCAGTTACTCGGGACAGGACTACGAGCAGTACTTC
TRBD2 TRBJ2-1 TRBV9 once CASSVGASGRIRANEQFF TGTGCCAGCAGCGTAGGGGCGAGCGGGAGAATAAGGGCCAATGAGCAGTTCTTC
. TRBJ2-5 TRBV7-3 . CASSLTGGEETQYF TGTGCCAGCAGCTTGACAGGAGGGGAAGAGACCCAGTACTTC
. TRBJ1-1 TRBV5-3 few CARSLGRSRYTEAFF TGTGCCAGAAGCTTGGGTAGGAGCAGGTACACTGAAGCTTTCTTT
TRBD1 TRBJ2-2 TRBV5-4 . CASSHDPGGGELFF TGTGCCAGCAGCCACGACCCAGGGGGCGGGGAGCTGTTTTTT
. TRBJ2-1 TRBV7-8 . CASSYRDLFYNEQFF TGTGCCAGCAGCTACCGGGACTTGTTCTACAATGAGCAGTTCTTC
. TRBJ1-1 TRBV9 . CASSVEVSRTEAFF TGTGCCAGCAGCGTAGAGGTTAGTAGGACTGAAGCTTTCTTT
. TRBJ2-1 TRBV6-1 . CASRTSFGPNEQFF TGTGCCAGCAGGACTAGTTTTGGCCCTAATGAGCAGTTCTTC
. TRBJ2-3 TRBV5-4 . CASSLSTHTTDTQYF TGTGCCAGCAGCTTGAGCACCCATACCACAGATACGCAGTATTTT
TRBD1 TRBJ1-3 TRBV6-1 once CASSLTGVGNTIYF TGTGCCAGCAGCCTAACAGGGGTTGGAAACACCATATATTTT
TRBD2 TRBJ2-7 TRBV5-1 . CASSLDPSGSLDEQYF TGCGCCAGCAGCTTGGACCCTAGCGGGAGTCTCGACGAGCAGTACTTC
. TRBJ2-3 TRBV7-6 . CASSLASVGTDTQYF TGTGCCAGCAGCTTGGCTAGCGTAGGCACAGATACGCAGTATTTT
. TRBJ1-1 TRBV30 few CAWSVQGFTEAFF TGTGCCTGGAGTGTTCAGGGTTTCACTGAAGCTTTCTTT
. TRBJ2-5 TRBV10-1 . CASRDPGEETQYF TGCGCCAGCAGGGACCCGGGGGAAGAGACCCAGTACTTC
. TRBJ1-1 TRBV11-2 . CASSPIQGGAFF TGTGCCAGCAGCCCCATACAGGGTGGGGCTTTCTTT
TRBD1 TRBJ2-5 TRBV7-9 . CASSLQGAWETQYF TGTGCCAGCAGCTTACAGGGGGCGTGGGAGACCCAGTACTTC